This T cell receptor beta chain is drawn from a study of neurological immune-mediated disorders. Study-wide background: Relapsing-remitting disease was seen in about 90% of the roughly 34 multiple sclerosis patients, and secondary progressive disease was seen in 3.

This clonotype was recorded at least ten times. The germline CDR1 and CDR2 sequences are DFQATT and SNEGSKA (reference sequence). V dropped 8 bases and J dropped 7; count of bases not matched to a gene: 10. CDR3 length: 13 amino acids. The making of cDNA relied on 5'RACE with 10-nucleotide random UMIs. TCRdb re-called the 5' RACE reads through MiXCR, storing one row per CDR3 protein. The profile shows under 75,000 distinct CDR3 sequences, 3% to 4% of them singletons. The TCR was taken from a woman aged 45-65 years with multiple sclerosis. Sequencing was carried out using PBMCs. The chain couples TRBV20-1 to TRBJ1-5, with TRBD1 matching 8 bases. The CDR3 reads CSTGGKGNQPQHF. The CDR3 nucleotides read TGCAGTACAGGGGGTAAAGGGAACCAGCCCCAGCATTTT.